This T cell receptor beta chain was captured by sequencing in a study of OX40 agonist ivuxolimab in advanced cancers. With respect to the entire study: Ivuxolimab, which targeted the costimulatory receptor OX40 (CD134), was an agonistic, fully human IgG2 monoclonal antibody. Intravenous ivuxolimab was administered to patients every 2 weeks at six dose levels: 0.01, 0.1, 0.3, 1.5, 3 and 10 mg/kg. Of the roughly 50 dose-escalation patients, hepatocellular carcinoma was present in approximately 20, melanoma in about 15, renal cell carcinoma in 9 and head and neck cancer in 9. The dose-escalation cohort was about 83% male with a mean age of about 60 years, ranging from roughly 23 to 80. Patients were allowed to have had prior anti-PD-1, anti-PD-L1 or anti-CTLA-4 therapy, and more than 30% of the dose-escalation patients had previously received checkpoint inhibitors. Partial responses were achieved by three dose-escalation patients, of whom one had hepatocellular carcinoma and two had cutaneous melanoma. Peripheral TCRbeta sequencing was intended to test whether TCR sequence diversity was altered and clonal T-cell expansion was caused by ivuxolimab. The paper reports the monotherapy dose-escalation portion (N of about 52 patients) of the phase I ivuxolimab trial. Broad study findings and their caveats: The antigen specificity of the clonally expanded peripheral T cells was not determined. Clonal expansion of both CD4+ and CD8+ blood T cells was observed from baseline to week 6 at doses 0.1 to 3.0 mg/kg. Partial responders in the 0.1-3.0 mg/kg groups had among the lowest normalized peripheral clonal expansion, especially among CD8+ T cells. After ivuxolimab, expanded clones were on average more numerous among CD8+ T cells than among CD4+ T cells. Low levels of normalized T-cell clonal expansion were also seen in some patients who did not respond.

Patients with a history of autoimmune disease or receiving systemic immunosuppression were excluded from the trial. In every dose cohort, peripheral blood was drawn for TCR sequencing at baseline, cycle 4 day 1, and cycle 7 day 1. Samples came from an open-label, multicenter, first-in-human phase I dose-escalation trial of ivuxolimab. Adults with locally advanced or metastatic melanoma, renal cell carcinoma, hepatocellular carcinoma or head and neck squamous cell carcinoma were enrolled in the trial. CD4+ and CD8+ T cells were sorted separately from peripheral blood before TCR sequencing. For sequencing of the TCRbeta CDR3 region, genomic DNA was extracted from the sorted cells. The immunoSEQ Assay was used to sequence the TCRbeta CDR3 regions. This immuneACCESS table, as held by TCRdb, lists in-frame sequences with V and J called but not all clones. Of the missing ones, under half trace to an unresolved V gene in checked studies; the others have no known cause. The sample table contains some 99,000 clones; only one count was recorded for 87% of them. Approximately 0.5% of the sample belongs to the ten largest clones.

CDR1 and CDR2 (SEHNR, FQNEAQ) derive from the germline V gene (reference sequence). Trimming at the junction amounts to 1 base on V and 18 bases on J, and the germline ends lie 13 bases apart. The CDR3, cysteine through phenylalanine, is 12 amino acids long. Of the read, only the CDR3 DNA is kept; its 36 bases are in frame from base 1. This clone showed up just a few times. This receptor's antigen is unknown. Base qualities are not provided; no much larger clone lies one nucleotide away. The chain is assembled from TRBV7-9 and TRBJ1-6; the D segment cannot be called with confidence. The TCR sequence derives from an adult with an advanced solid tumor such as melanoma, head and neck, liver or kidney cancer. The sample consisted of CD4+ or CD8+ T cells sorted from blood, taken in a trial of the OX40 agonist ivuxolimab. The nucleotide sequence reads TGTGCCAGCAGCTTAGACTTTTCTCAGCCCCACTTT. Translated, it reads CASSLDFSQPHF.